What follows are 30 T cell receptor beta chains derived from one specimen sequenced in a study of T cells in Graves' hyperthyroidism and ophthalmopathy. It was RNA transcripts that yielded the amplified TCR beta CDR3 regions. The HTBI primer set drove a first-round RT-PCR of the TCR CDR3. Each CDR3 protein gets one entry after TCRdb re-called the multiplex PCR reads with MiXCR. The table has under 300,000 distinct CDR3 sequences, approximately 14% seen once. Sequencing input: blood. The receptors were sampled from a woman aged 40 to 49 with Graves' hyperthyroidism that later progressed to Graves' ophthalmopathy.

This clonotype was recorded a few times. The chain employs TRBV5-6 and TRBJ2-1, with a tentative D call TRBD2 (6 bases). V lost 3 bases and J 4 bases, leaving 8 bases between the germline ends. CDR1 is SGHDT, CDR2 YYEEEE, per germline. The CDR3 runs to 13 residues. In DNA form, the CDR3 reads TGTGCCAGCAGCTACGGGACTTACAATGAGCAGTTCTTC. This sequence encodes CASSYGTYNEQFF.

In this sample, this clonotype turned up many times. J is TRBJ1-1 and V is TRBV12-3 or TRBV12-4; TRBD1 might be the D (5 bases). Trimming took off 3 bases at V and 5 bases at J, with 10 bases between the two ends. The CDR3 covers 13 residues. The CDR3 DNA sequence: TGTGCCAGCAGTTTTGGGGGATATACTGAAGCTTTCTTT. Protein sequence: CASSFGGYTEAFF.

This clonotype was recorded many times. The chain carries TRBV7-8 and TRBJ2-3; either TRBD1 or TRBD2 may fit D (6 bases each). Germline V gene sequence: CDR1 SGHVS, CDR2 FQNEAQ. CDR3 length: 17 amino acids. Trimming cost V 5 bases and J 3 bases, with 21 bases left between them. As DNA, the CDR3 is TGTGCCAGCAGCCTTACTTGGATAAGGGGGAGGACAGATACGCAGTATTTT. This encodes CASSLTWIRGRTDTQYF.

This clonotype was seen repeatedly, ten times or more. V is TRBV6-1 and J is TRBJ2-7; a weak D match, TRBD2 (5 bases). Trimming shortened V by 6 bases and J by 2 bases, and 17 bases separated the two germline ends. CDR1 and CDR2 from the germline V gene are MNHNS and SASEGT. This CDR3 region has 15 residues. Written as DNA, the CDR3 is TGTGCCAGCAGGCGTAGTCGGGATAACCCCTACGAGCAGTACTTC. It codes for CASRRSRDNPYEQYF.

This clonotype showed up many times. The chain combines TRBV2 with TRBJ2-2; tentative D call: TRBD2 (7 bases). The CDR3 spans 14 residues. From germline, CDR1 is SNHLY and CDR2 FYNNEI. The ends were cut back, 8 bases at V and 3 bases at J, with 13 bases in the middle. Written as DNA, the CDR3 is TGTGCCAGCGGGAGGGGGACCTACACCGGGGAGCTGTTTTTT. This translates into CASGRGTYTGELFF.

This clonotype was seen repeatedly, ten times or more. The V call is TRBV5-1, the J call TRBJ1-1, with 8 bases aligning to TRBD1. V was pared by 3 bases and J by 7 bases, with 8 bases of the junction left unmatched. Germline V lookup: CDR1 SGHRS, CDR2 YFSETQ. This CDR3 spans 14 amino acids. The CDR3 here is CASSSLSGTGEAFF. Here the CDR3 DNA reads TGCGCCAGCAGCTCCCTATCCGGGACAGGTGAAGCTTTCTTT.

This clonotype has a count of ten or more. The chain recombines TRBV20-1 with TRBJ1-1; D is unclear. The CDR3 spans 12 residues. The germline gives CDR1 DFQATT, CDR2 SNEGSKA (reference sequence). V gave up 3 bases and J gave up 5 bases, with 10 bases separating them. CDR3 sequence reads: CSASKGITEAFF. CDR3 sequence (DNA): TGCAGTGCTAGCAAGGGAATAACTGAAGCTTTCTTT.

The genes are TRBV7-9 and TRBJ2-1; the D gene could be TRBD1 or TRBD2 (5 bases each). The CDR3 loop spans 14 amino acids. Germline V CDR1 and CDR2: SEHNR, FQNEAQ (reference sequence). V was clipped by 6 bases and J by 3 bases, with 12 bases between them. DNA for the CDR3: TGTGCCAGCAGGAACCGGGACCACTACAATGAGCAGTTCTTC. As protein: CASRNRDHYNEQFF.

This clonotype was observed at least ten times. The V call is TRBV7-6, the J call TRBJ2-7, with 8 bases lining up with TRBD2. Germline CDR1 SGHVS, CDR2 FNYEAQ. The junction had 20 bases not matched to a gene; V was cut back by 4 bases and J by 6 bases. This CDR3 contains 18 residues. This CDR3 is CASSSPPGPSGRFPEQYF. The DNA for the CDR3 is TGTGCCAGCAGCTCTCCGCCGGGCCCCAGCGGGAGATTCCCCGAGCAGTACTTC.

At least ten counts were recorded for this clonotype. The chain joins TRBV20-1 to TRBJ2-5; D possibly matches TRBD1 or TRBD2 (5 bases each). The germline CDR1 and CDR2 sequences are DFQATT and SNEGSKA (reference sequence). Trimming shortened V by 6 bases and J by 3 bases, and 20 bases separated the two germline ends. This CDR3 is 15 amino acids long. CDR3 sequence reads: CSAPPGRGSKETQYF. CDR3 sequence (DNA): TGCAGTGCCCCCCCGGGACGAGGGTCCAAAGAGACCCAGTACTTC.

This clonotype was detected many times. CDR3 sequence: CASSLQGVSGELFF. The CDR3 DNA is TGTGCCAGCAGTTTACAGGGGGTGTCCGGGGAGCTGTTTTTT. This chain joins TRBV27 and TRBJ2-2; 7 nucleotides match TRBD1. This CDR3 comprises 14 residues. Germline V gene data show CDR1 as MNHEY and CDR2 as SMNVEV (reference sequence). V was pared by 2 bases and J by 6 bases, with 3 bases of the junction left unmatched.

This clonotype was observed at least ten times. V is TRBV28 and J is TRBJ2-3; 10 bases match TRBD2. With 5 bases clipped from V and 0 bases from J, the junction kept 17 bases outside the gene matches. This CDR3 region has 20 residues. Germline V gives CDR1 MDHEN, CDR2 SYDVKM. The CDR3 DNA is TGTGCCAGCAGTGGGGTCTGGTTAGGACTAGCGGATACTAGCACAGATACGCAGTATTTT. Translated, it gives CASSGVWLGLADTSTDTQYF.

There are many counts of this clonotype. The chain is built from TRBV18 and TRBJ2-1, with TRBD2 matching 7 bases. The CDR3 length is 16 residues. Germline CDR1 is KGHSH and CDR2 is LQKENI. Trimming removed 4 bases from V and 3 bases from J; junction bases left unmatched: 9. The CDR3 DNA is TGTGCCAGCTCACTCCTTGGGCTAGCGGACTACAATGAGCAGTTCTTC. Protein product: CASSLLGLADYNEQFF.

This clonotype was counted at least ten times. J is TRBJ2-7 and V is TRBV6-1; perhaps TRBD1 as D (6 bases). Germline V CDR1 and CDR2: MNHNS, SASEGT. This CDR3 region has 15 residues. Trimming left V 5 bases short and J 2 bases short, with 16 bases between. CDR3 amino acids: CASSYEGTSTYEQYF. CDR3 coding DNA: TGTGCCAGCAGTTATGAAGGGACAAGTACCTACGAGCAGTACTTC.

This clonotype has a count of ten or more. DNA for the CDR3: TGTGCCAGCAGCTTACAGACAGTTACCTACGAGCAGTACTTC. Its protein product is CASSLQTVTYEQYF. The chain uses TRBV13 and TRBJ2-7; possibly TRBD1 for D (5 bases). The germline gives CDR1 PRHDT, CDR2 FYEKMQ (reference sequence). There are 14 residues in the CDR3. With 2 bases removed from V and 2 bases from J, the gap between germline ends came to 10 bases. The full variable domain, its missing parts supplied by reference TRBV13 and TRBJ2-7, is AAGVIQSPRHLIKEKRETATLKCYPIPRHDTVYWYQQGPGQDPQFLISFYEKMQSDKGSIPDRFSAQQFSDYHSELNMSSLELGDSALYFCASSLQTVTYEQYFGPGTRLTVT.

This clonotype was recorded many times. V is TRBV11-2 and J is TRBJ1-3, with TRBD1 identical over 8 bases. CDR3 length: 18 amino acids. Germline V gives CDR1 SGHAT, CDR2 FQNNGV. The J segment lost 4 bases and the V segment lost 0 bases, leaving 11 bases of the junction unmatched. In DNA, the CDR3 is TGTGCCAGCAGCTTAGATGTGCGACAGGGGATGTCCGGAAACACCATATATTTT. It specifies CASSLDVRQGMSGNTIYF.

CDR3 bases: TGTGCCAGCAGCGCCCTACAGGGATACGGCTACACCTTC. Protein sequence: CASSALQGYGYTF. V and J are TRBV9 and TRBJ1-2; D perhaps matches TRBD1 (6 bases). The length of the CDR3 is 13 residues. Germline lookup yields CDR1 SGDLS and CDR2 YYNGEE. V was clipped by 3 bases and J by 8 bases, with 14 bases between them.

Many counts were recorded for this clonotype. The CDR3 reads CASSSIGTAPYEQYF. In DNA form, the CDR3 reads TGTGCCAGCAGTTCCATCGGGACCGCTCCTTACGAGCAGTACTTC. The rearrangement links TRBV27 to TRBJ2-7; the D call may be TRBD1 or TRBD2 (5 bases each). V was shortened by 4 bases and J by 4 bases, with 17 bases between the two germline ends. The CDR3 runs to 15 residues. Germline V gene sequence: CDR1 MNHEY, CDR2 SMNVEV (reference sequence).

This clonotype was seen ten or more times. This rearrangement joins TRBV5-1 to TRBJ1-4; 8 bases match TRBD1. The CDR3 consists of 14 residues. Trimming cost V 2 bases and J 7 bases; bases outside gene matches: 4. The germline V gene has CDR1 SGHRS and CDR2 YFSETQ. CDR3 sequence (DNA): TGCGCCAGCAGCTTATGGACAGGGAGTGAAAAACTGTTTTTT. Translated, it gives CASSLWTGSEKLFF.

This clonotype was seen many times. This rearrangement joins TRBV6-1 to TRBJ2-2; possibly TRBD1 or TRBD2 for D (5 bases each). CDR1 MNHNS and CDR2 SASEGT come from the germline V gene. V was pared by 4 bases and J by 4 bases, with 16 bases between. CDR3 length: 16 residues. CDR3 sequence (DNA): TGTGCCAGCAGTGGAGGGGAGAGGACTTCCACCGGGGAGCTGTTTTTT. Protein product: CASSGGERTSTGELFF.

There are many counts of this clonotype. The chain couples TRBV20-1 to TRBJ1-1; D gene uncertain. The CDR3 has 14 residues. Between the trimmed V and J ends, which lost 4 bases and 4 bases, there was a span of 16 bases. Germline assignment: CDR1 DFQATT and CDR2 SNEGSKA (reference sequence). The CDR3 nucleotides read TGCAGTGCTATAGCCGAAGGCGGAATCACTGAAGCTTTCTTT. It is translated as CSAIAEGGITEAFF.

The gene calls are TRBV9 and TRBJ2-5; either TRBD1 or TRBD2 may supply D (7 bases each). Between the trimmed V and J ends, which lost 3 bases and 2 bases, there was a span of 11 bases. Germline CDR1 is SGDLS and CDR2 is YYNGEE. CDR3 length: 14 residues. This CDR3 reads CASSAQGGQETQYF. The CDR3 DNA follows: TGTGCCAGCAGCGCCCAGGGGGGGCAAGAGACCCAGTACTTC.

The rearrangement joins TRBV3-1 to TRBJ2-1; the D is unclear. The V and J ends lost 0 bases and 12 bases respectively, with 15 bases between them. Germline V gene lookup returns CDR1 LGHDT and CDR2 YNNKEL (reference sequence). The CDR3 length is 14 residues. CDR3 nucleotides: TGTGCCAGCAGCCAAGATCGACCCCCTCAGAGGCAGTTCTTC. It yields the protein CASSQDRPPQRQFF.

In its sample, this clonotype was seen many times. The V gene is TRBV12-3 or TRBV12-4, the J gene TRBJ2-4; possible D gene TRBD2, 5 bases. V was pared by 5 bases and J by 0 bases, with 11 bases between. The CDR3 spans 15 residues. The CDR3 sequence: CASSPEGLAKNIQYF. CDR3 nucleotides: TGTGCCAGCAGTCCAGAGGGTTTAGCCAAAAACATTCAGTACTTC.

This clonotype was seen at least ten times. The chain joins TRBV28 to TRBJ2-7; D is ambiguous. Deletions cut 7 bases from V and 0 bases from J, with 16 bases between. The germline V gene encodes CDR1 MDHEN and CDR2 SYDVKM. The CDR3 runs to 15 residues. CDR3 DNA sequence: TGTGCCAGCACCTACCGTGGTTCAGGCTCCTACGAGCAGTACTTC. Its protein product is CASTYRGSGSYEQYF.

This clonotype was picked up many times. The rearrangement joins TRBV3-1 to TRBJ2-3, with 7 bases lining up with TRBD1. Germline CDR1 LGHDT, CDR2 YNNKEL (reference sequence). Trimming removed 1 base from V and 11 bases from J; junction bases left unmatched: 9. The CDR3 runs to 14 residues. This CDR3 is CASSQVGGRAMQYF. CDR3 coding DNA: TGTGCCAGCAGCCAAGTAGGGGGCCGAGCAATGCAGTATTTT.

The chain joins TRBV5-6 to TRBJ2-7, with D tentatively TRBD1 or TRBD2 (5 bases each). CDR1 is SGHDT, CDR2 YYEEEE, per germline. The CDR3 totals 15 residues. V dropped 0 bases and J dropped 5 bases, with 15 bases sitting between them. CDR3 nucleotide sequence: TGTGCCAGCAGCTTGGGACAGAGGGGTTTCCACGAGCAGTACTTC. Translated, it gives CASSLGQRGFHEQYF.

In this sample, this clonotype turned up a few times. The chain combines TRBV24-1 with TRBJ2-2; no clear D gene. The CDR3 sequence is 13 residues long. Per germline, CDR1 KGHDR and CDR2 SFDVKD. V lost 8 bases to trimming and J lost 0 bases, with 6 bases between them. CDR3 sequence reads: CATKTPNTGELFF. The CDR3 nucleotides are TGTGCCACCAAGACTCCGAACACCGGGGAGCTGTTTTTT.

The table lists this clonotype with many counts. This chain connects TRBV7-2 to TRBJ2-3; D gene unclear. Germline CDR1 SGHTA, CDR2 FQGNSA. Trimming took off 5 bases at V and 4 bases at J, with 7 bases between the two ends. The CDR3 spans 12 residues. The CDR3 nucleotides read TGTGCCAGCAGCAAAAGGGCAGATACGCAGTATTTT. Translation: CASSKRADTQYF.

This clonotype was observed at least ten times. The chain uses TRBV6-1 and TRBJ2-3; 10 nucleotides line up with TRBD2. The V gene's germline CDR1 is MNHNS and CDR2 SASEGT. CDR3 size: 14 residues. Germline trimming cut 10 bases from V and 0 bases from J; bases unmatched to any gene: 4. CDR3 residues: CATTSGDSTDTQYF. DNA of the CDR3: TGTGCCACCACTAGCGGGGATAGCACAGATACGCAGTATTTT.